This entry describes one T cell receptor (beta chain). There is no known antigen for this receptor. It has no much larger one-base neighbor in the sample; base qualities were not kept. The data were obtained in a study of breast tumors, draining lymph nodes, adjacent tissues (TCRdb year 2016). Study-wide context: TCR beta repertoires were compared across tumor, adjacent nontumor tissue and axillary lymph nodes obtained from breast cancer patients. In human breast cancer, the study set out to evaluate how tumor, surrounding tissue and draining lymph node repertoires relate to one another and whether T cells may move between these sites. The study at large found these results: The data were judged consistent with most tumor T cells deriving from the lymph node and then expanding within tumor tissue. Tumors showed preferential V and J gene usage, and their T-cell repertoire diversity fell below that of lymph nodes yet above that of nontumor tissue. Tumor and nontumor tissue repertoires were significantly more similar in luminal-like than in basal-like breast cancer. The conclusion that tumor T cells originate in lymph nodes was presented as consistent with a hypothesis rather than as directly demonstrated.

Adjacent samples were composed of nontumor breast tissue surrounding the tumor. The germline V gene gives CDR1 as MDHEN and CDR2 as SYDVKM. The CDR3 runs 12 amino acids, cysteine and phenylalanine included. Just CDR3 DNA is preserved here, 36 bases in frame from base 1. Deletion took 5 bases off V and 3 bases off J, with a span of 8 bases between the germline ends. The sequencing machine was an Illumina HiSeq 2000. Multiplex PCR amplification was used to generate the TCR beta chain libraries. The amplified TCR beta chain products were analyzed by high-throughput sequencing. TCRdb trimmed public reads at Q25 via fastp, called clones via MiXCR and kept in-frame beta chains. Every CDR3 protein is listed once, alongside the most common genes and DNA of its rows. Present in this sample are about 22,000 distinct CDR3 sequences, about two thirds of which were seen just once. The top ten clones comprise approximately 21% of the sample.

This clonotype was obtained from a female donor with breast cancer. Some clones in this sample may be carry-over from other donors' samples. The sequence is built from TRBV28 and TRBJ2-7, with TRBD2 tentatively as D gene (6 bases match). Sequenced input: tumor-adjacent breast tissue. The CDR3 in this case is CASSGGYYEQYF. The nucleotide sequence reads TGTGCCAGCAGTGGGGGGTACTACGAGCAGTACTTC.